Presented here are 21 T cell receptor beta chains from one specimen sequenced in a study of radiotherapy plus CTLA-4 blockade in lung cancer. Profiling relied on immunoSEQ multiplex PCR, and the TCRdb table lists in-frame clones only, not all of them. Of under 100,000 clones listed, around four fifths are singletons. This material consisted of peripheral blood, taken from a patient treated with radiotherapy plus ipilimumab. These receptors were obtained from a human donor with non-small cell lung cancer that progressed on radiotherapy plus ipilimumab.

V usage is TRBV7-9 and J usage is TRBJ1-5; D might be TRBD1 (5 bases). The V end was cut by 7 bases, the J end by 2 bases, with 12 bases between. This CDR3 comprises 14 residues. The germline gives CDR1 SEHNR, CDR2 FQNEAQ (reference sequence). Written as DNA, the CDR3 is TGTGCCAGCACCTCCTCGGGGGGCAATCAGCCCCAGCATTTT. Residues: CASTSSGGNQPQHF.

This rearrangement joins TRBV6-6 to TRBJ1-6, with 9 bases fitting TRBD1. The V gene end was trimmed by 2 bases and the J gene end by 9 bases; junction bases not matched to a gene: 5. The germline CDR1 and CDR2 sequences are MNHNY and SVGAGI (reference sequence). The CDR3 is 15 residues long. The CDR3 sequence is CASSYPDRGSSPLHF. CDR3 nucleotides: TGTGCCAGCAGTTACCCGGACAGGGGAAGTTCACCCCTCCACTTT.

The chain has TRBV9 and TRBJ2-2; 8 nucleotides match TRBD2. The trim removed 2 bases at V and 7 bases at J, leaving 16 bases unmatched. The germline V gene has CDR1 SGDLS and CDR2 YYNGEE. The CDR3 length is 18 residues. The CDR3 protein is CASSVWWQAGERNGELFF. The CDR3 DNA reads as TGTGCCAGCAGCGTGTGGTGGCAAGCGGGAGAGCGAAACGGGGAGCTGTTTTTT.

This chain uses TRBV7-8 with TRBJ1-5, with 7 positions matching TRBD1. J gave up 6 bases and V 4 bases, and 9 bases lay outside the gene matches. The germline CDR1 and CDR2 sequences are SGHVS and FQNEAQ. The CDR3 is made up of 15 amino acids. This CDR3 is CASSYNRGGGQPQHF. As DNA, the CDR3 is TGTGCCAGCAGCTATAACAGGGGAGGCGGTCAGCCCCAGCATTTT.

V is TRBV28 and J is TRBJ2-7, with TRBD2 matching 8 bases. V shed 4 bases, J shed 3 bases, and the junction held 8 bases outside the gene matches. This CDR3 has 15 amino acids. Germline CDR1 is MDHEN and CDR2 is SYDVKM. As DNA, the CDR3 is TGTGCCAGCAGTTACCCGGGGGGGCGGGGCTACGAGCAGTACTTC. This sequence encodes CASSYPGGRGYEQYF.

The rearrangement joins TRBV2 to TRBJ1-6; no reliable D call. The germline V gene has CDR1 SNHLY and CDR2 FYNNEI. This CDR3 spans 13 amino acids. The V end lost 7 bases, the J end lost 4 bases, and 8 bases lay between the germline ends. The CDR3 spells CASNRGYNSPLHF. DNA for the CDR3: TGTGCCAGCAATCGGGGATATAATTCACCCCTCCACTTT.

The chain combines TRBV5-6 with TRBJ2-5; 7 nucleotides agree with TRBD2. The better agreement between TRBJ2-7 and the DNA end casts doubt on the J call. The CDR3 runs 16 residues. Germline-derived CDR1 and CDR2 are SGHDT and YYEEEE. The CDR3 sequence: CASSLGLWREFYEQYF. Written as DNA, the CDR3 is TGTGCCAGCAGCTTGGGGCTATGGCGGGAGTTCTACGAGCAGTACTTC.

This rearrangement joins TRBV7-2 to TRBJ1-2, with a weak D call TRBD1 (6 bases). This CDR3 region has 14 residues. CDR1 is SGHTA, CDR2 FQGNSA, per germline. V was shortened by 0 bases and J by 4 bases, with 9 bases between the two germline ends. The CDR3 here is CASSLAGGPYGYTF. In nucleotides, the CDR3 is TGTGCCAGCAGCTTAGCTGGGGGCCCCTATGGCTACACCTTC.

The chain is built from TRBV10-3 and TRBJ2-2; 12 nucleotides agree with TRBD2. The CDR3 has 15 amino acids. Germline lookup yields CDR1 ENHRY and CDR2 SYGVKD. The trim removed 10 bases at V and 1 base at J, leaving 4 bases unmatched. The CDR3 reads CATLGLAGNTGELFF. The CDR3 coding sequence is TGTGCCACCCTGGGACTAGCGGGGAACACCGGGGAGCTGTTTTTT.

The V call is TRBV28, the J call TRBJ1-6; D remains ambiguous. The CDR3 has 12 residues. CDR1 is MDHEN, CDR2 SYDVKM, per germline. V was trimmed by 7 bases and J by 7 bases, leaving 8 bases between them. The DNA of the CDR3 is TGTGCCAGCATGGGCGAGAATTCACCCCTCCACTTT. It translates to CASMGENSPLHF.

The CDR3 nucleotides read TGTGCCAGCAGTGAATGGGGGGTTGAGGCTGAAGCTTTCTTT. Amino acid sequence: CASSEWGVEAEAFF. The gene calls are TRBV25-1 and TRBJ1-1, with D tentatively TRBD1 (5 bases). Trimming took 1 base from V and 6 from J, leaving 12 bases between them. Germline assignment: CDR1 MGHDK and CDR2 SYGVNS. This CDR3 comprises 14 residues.

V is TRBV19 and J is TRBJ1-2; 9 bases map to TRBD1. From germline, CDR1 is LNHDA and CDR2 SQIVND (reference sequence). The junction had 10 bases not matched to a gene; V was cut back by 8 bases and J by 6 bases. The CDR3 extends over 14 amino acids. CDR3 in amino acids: CASHTPGTGHGYTF. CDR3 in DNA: TGTGCCAGTCATACCCCCGGGACAGGGCATGGCTACACCTTC.

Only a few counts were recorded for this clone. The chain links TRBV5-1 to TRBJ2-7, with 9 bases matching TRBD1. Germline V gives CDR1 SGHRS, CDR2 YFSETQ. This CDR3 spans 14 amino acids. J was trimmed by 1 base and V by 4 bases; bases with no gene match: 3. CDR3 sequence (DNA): TGCGCCAGCAGCCCGACAGGGGGGTCCTACGAGCAGTACTTC. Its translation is CASSPTGGSYEQYF.

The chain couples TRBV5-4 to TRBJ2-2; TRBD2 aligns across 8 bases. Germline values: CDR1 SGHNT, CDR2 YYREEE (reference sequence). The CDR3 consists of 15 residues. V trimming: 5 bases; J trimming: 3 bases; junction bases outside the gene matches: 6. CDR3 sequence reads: CASRPGGADTGELFF. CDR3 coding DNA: TGTGCCAGCAGACCCGGGGGGGCCGACACCGGGGAGCTGTTTTTT.

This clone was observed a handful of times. The CDR3 coding sequence is TGTGCCAGCAGCTTAACACCTATGATGACTGAAGCTTTCTTT. This sequence encodes CASSLTPMMTEAFF. The chain links TRBV11-2 to TRBJ1-1; D unclear. The CDR3 is 14 residues long. CDR1 and CDR2 (germline): SGHAT, FQNNGV. V shed 2 bases and J shed 5 bases, with 12 bases lying between them. Filled out from reference TRBV11-2 and TRBJ1-1, the complete variable domain reads EAGVAQSPRYKIIEKRQSVAFWCNPISGHATLYWYQQILGQGPKLLIQFQNNGVVDDSQLPKDRFSAERLKGVDSTLKIQPAKLEDSAVYLCASSLTPMMTEAFFGQGTRLTVV.

CDR3 in DNA: TGTGCCAGCAGTGAATGGTGGGGGGCCAACGTCCTGACTTTC. Translation: CASSEWWGANVLTF. The chain has TRBV6-4 and TRBJ2-6; D call uncertain. Germline V lookup: CDR1 MRHNA, CDR2 SNTAGT. CDR3 length: 14 amino acids. Deletions cut 3 bases from V and 4 bases from J, with 7 bases between.

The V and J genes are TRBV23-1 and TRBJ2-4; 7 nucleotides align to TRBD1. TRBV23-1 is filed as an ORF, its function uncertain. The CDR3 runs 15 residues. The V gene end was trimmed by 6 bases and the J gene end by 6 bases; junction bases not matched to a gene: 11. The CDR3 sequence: CASSPESGGANIQYF. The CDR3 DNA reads TGCGCCAGCAGCCCCGAGTCAGGGGGTGCAAACATTCAGTACTTC.

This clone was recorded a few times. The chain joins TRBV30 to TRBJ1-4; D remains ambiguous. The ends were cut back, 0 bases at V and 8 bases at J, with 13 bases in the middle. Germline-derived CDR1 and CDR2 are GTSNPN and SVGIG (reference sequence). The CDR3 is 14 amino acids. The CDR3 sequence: CAWSVRGPGEKLFF. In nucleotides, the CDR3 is TGTGCCTGGAGTGTACGAGGACCGGGGGAAAAACTGTTTTTT. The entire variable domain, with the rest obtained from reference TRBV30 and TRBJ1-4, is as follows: SQTIHQWPATLVQPVGSPLSLECTVEGTSNPNLYWYRQAAGRGLQLLFYSVGIGQISSEVPQNLSASRPQDRQFILSSKKLLLSDSGFYLCAWSVRGPGEKLFFGSGTQLSVL.

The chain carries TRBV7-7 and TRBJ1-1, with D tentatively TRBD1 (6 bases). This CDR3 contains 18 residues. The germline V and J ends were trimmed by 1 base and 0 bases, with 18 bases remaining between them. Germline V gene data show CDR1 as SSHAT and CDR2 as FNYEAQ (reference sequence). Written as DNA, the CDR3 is TGTGCCAGCAGCTTAGGGGTCGACACTGGGGACATGAACACTGAAGCTTTCTTT. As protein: CASSLGVDTGDMNTEAFF.

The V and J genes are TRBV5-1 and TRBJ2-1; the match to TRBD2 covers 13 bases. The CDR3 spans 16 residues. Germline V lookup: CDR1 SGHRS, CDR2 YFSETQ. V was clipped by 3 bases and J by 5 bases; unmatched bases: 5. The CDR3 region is CASSSGLAGAHNEQFF. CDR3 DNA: TGCGCCAGCAGCTCCGGACTAGCGGGAGCACACAATGAGCAGTTCTTC. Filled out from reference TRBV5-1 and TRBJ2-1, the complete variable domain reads KAGVTQTPRYLIKTRGQQVTLSCSPISGHRSVSWYQQTPGQGLQFLFEYFSETQRNKGNFPGRFSGRQFSNSRSEMNVSTLELGDSALYLCASSSGLAGAHNEQFFGPGTRLTVL.

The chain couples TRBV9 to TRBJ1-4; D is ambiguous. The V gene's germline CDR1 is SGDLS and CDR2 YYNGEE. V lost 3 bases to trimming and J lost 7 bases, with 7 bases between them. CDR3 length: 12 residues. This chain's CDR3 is CASSARGEKLFF. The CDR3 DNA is TGTGCCAGCAGCGCGAGAGGTGAAAAACTGTTTTTT.